This T cell receptor (beta chain) was sequenced during a study of cytomegalovirus exposure and HLA in healthy donors (dated by TCRdb to 2015 to 2018). Notes on the research overall: In an earlier analysis of some 550 of the donors, 276 Gb of sequence data and 100 million or so unique TCR beta sequences from 150 million to 200 million T cells were reported. A separate validation cohort of some 130 different subjects was used in addition to the approximately 700-subject first cohort. The number of donors typed differed by locus, with roughly 620-630 for A, B, C, DRB1 and DQB1, about 500 for DQA1, some 570 for DPA1, and some 470 for DPB1. The later analysis used no new phenotypic data to find candidate immune exposures, relying instead on TCR beta sequences and their occurrence across donors. A later analysis re-examined previously published TCR beta repertoires from 500 to 700 donors and added high-resolution HLA genotyping to investigate patterns of TCR occurrence. Among the roughly 390 genotyped donors, roughly 80% belonged to the genetic ancestry cluster associated with self-reported Caucasian donors. An earlier analysis of several hundred of the donors used high-throughput TCR beta sequencing to judge whether each TCR beta V gene segment behaved as functional or pseudogenic. In a later genetic analysis, genome-wide SNP genotypes for about 55% of the 666 donors were used, and that subset was treated as a discovery cohort. The aim of the study was to test whether cataloging public T cell receptors could identify signatures of past pathogen exposure. Roughly 300 gigabases of sequencing data and 91 million or so unique TCR sequences made up an early release that covered approximately 620 HLA-typed donors. Across 398 genotyped donors of the cohort, an average of about 240,000 unique TCR beta nucleotide sequences per donor were sequenced, and 15% to 20% of those sequences were non-productive. HLA typing covered class I and class II loci at four-digit resolution. To predict cytomegalovirus infection status, the study brought together high-throughput TCR immunosequencing, statistical association of individual TCRs with disease status, and machine learning. The study used immunosequencing to profile the T cell repertoires of around 600 subjects and linked those repertoires to cytomegalovirus serostatus. Donor age, sex, ethnicity and CMV serostatus were compiled together with the repertoire data. All discovery cohort repertoires had been generated using a single sequencing platform. Four to six DR-DQ haplotypes were handled as single units for association and clustering, since linkage in the cohort was strong. What the work shows at the level of the full study, not this receptor alone: In the study, around 160 TCR beta chains were listed as associated with cytomegalovirus. Approximately 16 rarely observed V segments, including chromosome 9 orphons, were excluded from the earlier analysis of almost 600 of the donors because counts were too low. In a later analysis, HLA-associated TCR beta chains were found to be more clonally expanded and to have lower generation probabilities than equally common non-associated chains. The sequencing pipeline was judged likely to have produced a cluster of highly shared sequence variants as a technical artifact. Strong co-occurrence of HLA alleles, especially DR and DQ, made assigning TCR associations to individual alleles difficult. According to the authors, the approach could potentially be generalized to other disease states and immunological phenotypes. A further reported finding was that TCR beta sequences accurately predicted the HLA-A and HLA-B alleles for most subjects in the first cohort. According to a later analysis, most CMV-associated TCR beta chains appeared to be HLA-restricted, and the HLA associations seemed to be driven largely by CMV exposure. Across donors, most TCR sequences were observed very rarely, whereas some public TCRs were present in many individuals. In vitro tests confirmed that a few of the cytomegalovirus-associated TCR beta chains recognize cytomegalovirus antigens. Specific HLA alleles were associated with 15,000 to 20,000 TCR beta sequences at a false discovery rate of 0.05 in a later analysis. In an earlier analysis of some 550 of the donors, most TCR beta V segments were observed in productive rearrangements about 90% or about 30% of the time, broadly matching IMGT annotations. The only immune exposure information available for the cohort was CMV serostatus. Several of the top co-occurrence clusters appeared to be linked to parvovirus B19, influenza, CMV and Epstein-Barr virus, according to a later analysis. According to a later analysis, TCR association rates differed among HLA loci, with DRB1 alleles showing the most associated TCRs and HLA-C alleles showing the fewest. Correlated functional status among segregating V segments might be attributable to linkage disequilibrium, but an unknown experimental factor could not be ruled out. Because the 87-base-pair reads could not distinguish some IMGT-functional V segments, including TRBV6-2 and TRBV6-3, those segments were excluded. V-gene and J-gene trimming of TCR beta chains was associated with a missense DCLRE1C variant in a later genetic analysis, and the association was replicated in an independent cohort. A later genetic analysis reported fewer N-insertions in productive TCRs among donors in an Asian-associated ancestry cluster than the roughly 620-donor mean. In this cohort, only TCR beta chains were sequenced, and detectable features were limited by the absence of alpha or paired-chain data. HLA typing was unavailable for some donors at each locus, so association tests used only the typed subset. The classifier was reported to diagnose cytomegalovirus status with high specificity and sensitivity in both the original cohort and the validation cohort. The presence/absence analyses assumed that sequencing depth was roughly uniform across donors, and that assumption may not be true.

Relative to germline, V is missing 4 bases and J is missing 6 bases, with 6 bases of the junction outside any gene match. Per the germline V gene, SGDLS is the CDR1 and YYNGEE is the CDR2. The CDR3 sequence holds 13 residues, the cysteine and phenylalanine included. Only CDR3 DNA remains: 39 bases, in frame from the first base. Libraries were made using the immunoSEQ multiplex PCR assay. For the multiplex PCR, a mixture combining 60 forward primers for TCR Vbeta segments and 13 reverse primers for TCR Jbeta segments was used. The CDR3 region of rearranged TCR beta genes was amplified from genomic DNA by a multiplex PCR assay. On the Illumina HiSeq System, the amplified TCR beta libraries were sequenced as 87-base-pair reads. As for the original processing: A later analysis tallied about 77 million unique TCR beta chains across the 700 or so repertoires, and around 10 million of those chains were shared by two or more donors. A nearest-neighbor algorithm error-corrected the raw reads and collapsed the reads into unique sequences, merging closely related sequences to remove PCR and sequencing errors. Alignment of CDR3 sequences to IMGT reference sequences was used to assign V, D and J gene segments. For a sequence to be retained, at least a six-nucleotide match to both a V gene segment and a J gene segment was required. Rearrangements were classified as productive when the CDR3 lacked stop codons and remained in frame with V and J, and all other rearrangements were classified as non-productive. CDR3 was defined according to IMGT convention as the region running from the second conserved V-encoded cysteine to the conserved J-encoded phenylalanine. The earlier analysis of about 560 of the donors excluded any sequence lacking an unambiguous match to a single V gene segment. An earlier analysis of just under 600 of the donors called V segments functional above 56.7% productive rearrangements and segregating when the between-donor standard deviation exceeded 5%. A statistical classification framework was developed to diagnose cytomegalovirus status using the catalog of TCR beta chain sequences. In a later analysis, TCR nucleotide sequences were compared against IMGT/GENE-DB human TR gene sequences so that V and J genes could be assigned. A later analysis assigned CDR3 sequences and most-parsimonious VDJ recombination scenarios with the TCRdist pipeline. A later analysis defined each TCR beta chain by its CDR3 amino acid sequence plus V-gene family, and excluded reads lacking a unique V-gene family. As a way to deal with suspected cross-contamination and a sequencing artifact, a later analysis dropped hundreds of nucleotide sequences that were highly shared and had low generation probability. In a later analysis, a clonal expansion index for each public chain was calculated from normalized within-repertoire ranks of inferred template counts. Generation probabilities in a later analysis came from a VDJ recombination model fitted to out-of-frame rearrangements, and those results were checked against IGoR. In a later analysis, TCR-TCR, TCR-HLA and TCR-CMV co-occurrence was scored with hypergeometric tests, and a repertoire-size bias correction was applied to TCR pairs. A later analysis estimated false discovery rates by permuting HLA or CMV assignments 20 times. In a later analysis, co-occurring TCRs were grouped using DBSCAN, and TCRdist sequence similarity was added for clustering within HLA-allele-positive subsets. Repertoires with fewer than 30,000 or more than 120,000 public chains, plus five repertoires with anomalous nucleotide sharing, were excluded from co-occurrence clustering. TCRdb limited this immuneACCESS table to in-frame rearrangements with V and J called. A share of clones is missing; checked studies link under half to unresolved V genes, and the rest is unexplained. V and J calls and clone size are those listed in that table; D and trimming were worked out from the DNA. Present in this sample are around 140,000 clones, approximately 87% of which were seen just once. The ten largest clonotypes hold about 5% of the sample.

Worth noting for this clone: It has no known antigen specificity. Base quality data are lacking; no much larger clone is found one base away.

The cohort consisted of 600 or so healthy bone marrow donors. All cohort members were sampled while nominally healthy, although unrecorded immune exposures were likely present. The donor tested CMV seronegative, placing the donor among the 352 seronegative members of the cohort. Each donor provided a peripheral blood sample, and peripheral blood mononuclear cells were used for TCR beta sequencing. The Qiagen DNeasy Blood Extraction Kit was used to extract genomic DNA from the blood cell samples. Specimen: PBMCs. This sequence originates from a woman aged 30 to 39 in good health and CMV-seronegative. The chain uses TRBV9 and TRBJ1-2; 7 of the junction bases match TRBD1. The DNA is as follows: TGTGCCAGCAGCAAAGAGACAGGGCATGGCTACACCTTC. Translated, this gives CASSKETGHGYTF.